This T cell receptor (beta chain) was obtained from a study of T-cell memory formation after mild COVID-19. Points on this clonotype: Antigen specificity is unknown.

TCRdb fed the 5' RACE reads into MiXCR, producing one record per CDR3 protein. This table has 250,000 to 300,000 distinct CDR3 sequences, roughly 16% appearing once. Overall study findings and caveats: The CD4+ clones that contracted clustered mainly within CM and EM, and the CD8+ clones concentrated in EMRA. Prior to infection, memory already included some responding clones, suggesting cross-reactive memory joined. Researchers could not confirm that second-wave clones peaking on day 37 targeted SARS-CoV-2.

Between the trimmed V and J ends, which lost 6 bases and 7 bases, there was a span of 15 bases. The CDR3 length is 13 residues. The sample consisted of PBMCs or a T cell subset sorted from them (not recorded which). This TCR came from a man between 18 and 35 years old who had mild COVID-19 (a few samples of this study predate the infection). Cell type and time point are not known. The chain recombines TRBV12-3 or TRBV12-4 with TRBJ2-5; D unresolved. CDR3 amino acids: CASRAGRSWTQYF. For the CDR3, the DNA is TGTGCCAGCAGGGCAGGACGCTCGTGGACCCAGTACTTC.